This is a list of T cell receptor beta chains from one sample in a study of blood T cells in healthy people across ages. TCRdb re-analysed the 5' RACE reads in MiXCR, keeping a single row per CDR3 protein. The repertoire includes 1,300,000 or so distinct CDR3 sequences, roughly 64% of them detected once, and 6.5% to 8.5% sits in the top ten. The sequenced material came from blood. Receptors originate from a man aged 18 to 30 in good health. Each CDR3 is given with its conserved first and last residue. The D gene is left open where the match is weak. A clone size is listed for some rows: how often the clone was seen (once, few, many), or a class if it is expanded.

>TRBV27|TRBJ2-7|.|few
TGTGCCAGCAGTTTAACAGGCTTTGGGTCCTACGAGCAGTACTTC
CASSLTGFGSYEQYF
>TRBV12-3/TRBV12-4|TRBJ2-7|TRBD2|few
TGTGCCAGCAGAACTAGCGGGGGACAGAACGAGCAGTACTTC
CASRTSGGQNEQYF
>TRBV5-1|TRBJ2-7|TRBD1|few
TGCGCCAGCAGCTCGTGGACAGGGGCTTACGAGCAGTACTTC
CASSSWTGAYEQYF
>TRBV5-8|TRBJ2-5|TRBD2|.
TGTGCCACTTCTTTAACCGGACTAGCGGGAAGAGAGACCCAGTACTTC
CATSLTGLAGRETQYF
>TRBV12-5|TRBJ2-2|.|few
TGTGCTAGTGGTTTTGAAGACGACACGAACACCGGGGAGCTGTTTTTT
CASGFEDDTNTGELFF
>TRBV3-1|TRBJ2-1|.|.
TGTGCCTGCAGCCAAGCGCCCACTAGTTTCAATGAGCAGTTCTTC
CACSQAPTSFNEQFF
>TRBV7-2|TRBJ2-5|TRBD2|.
TGTGCCAGCAGCCCAAATAGCGGGACCCAAGAGACCCAGTACTTC
CASSPNSGTQETQYF
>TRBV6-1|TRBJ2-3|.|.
TGTGCCAGCAGTGGCCACCCAGGGGCGGTCACAGATACGCAGTATTTT
CASSGHPGAVTDTQYF
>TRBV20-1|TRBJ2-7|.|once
TGCAGTGCTCCCGTAACCGGGCAGTTCTACGAGCAGTACTTC
CSAPVTGQFYEQYF
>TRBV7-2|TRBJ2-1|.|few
TGTGCCAGCAGTCCCCCGGGACCCTACAATGAGCAGTTCTTC
CASSPPGPYNEQFF
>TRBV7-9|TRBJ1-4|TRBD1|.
TGTGCCAGCAGCCGTCCGGGACAGGGCCATAATGAAAAACTGTTTTTT
CASSRPGQGHNEKLFF